This note documents a single TCR beta chain sequence. The antigen is undetermined. These data originate in a study of cytomegalovirus exposure and HLA in healthy donors. Study observations and caveats: It was in a later analysis that TCR association rates were seen to vary by HLA locus, highest for DRB1 and lowest for HLA-C. Sequencing depth across donors, presence/absence analyses assumed, was roughly uniform. In a later analysis, the majority of CMV-associated beta chains seemingly showed HLA restriction.

The PCR ran on 60 Vbeta and 13 Jbeta primers. Only in-frame clones appear in the TCRdb table, and some are missing; sequencing was by immunoSEQ multiplex PCR. The profile shows approximately 85,000 clones, less than 65% of them singletons. The sequenced sample was PBMCs. The TCR originated in a woman aged 25-40 years in good health and CMV-seropositive.

CDR3 in amino acids: CASTEAGGPPQREQFF. The CDR3 DNA sequence: TGTGCCAGCACCGAAGCGGGGGGGCCTCCCCAGCGTGAGCAGTTCTTC. V and J are TRBV2 and TRBJ2-1; the match to TRBD2 covers 10 bases. CDR3 length equals 16 residues. V lost 7 bases to trimming and J lost 9 bases; unmatched junction nucleotides: 15. Germline V gene sequence: CDR1 SNHLY, CDR2 FYNNEI.